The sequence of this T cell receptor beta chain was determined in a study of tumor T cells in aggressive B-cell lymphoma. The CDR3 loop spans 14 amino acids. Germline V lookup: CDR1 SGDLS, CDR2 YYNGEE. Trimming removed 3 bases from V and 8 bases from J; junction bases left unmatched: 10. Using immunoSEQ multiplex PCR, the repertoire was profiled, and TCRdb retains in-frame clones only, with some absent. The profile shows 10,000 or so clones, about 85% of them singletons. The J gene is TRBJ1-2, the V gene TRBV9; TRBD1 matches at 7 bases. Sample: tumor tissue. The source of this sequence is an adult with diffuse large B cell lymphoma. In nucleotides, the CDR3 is TGTGCCAGCAGCGGAGGGGGCGAGGGGCGAGGCTACACCTTC. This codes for CASSGGGEGRGYTF.